The sequence of this TCR beta chain was determined in a study of blood T cells in healthy people across ages. A second PCR, run for about 7 to 11 cycles, used a sample-barcoded 5' primer plus a J-beta primer mix. TCRdb processed the 5' RACE reads anew with MiXCR; each CDR3 protein has one entry. The sample lists some 900,000 distinct CDR3 sequences; roughly 43% were seen once. The CDR3 is 16 residues long. Trimming shortened V by 6 bases and J by 2 bases, and 17 bases separated the two germline ends. This clonotype was seen a few times. This sequence originates from a man aged 25-40 years in good health. This sequence joins TRBV12-3 or TRBV12-4 and TRBJ1-5, with D perhaps matching TRBD1 (5 bases). The source material was blood. The CDR3, as DNA: TGTGCCAGCAGCCTACCTGCAGGGTCCCGCAATCAGCCCCAGCATTTT. Its translation is CASSLPAGSRNQPQHF.